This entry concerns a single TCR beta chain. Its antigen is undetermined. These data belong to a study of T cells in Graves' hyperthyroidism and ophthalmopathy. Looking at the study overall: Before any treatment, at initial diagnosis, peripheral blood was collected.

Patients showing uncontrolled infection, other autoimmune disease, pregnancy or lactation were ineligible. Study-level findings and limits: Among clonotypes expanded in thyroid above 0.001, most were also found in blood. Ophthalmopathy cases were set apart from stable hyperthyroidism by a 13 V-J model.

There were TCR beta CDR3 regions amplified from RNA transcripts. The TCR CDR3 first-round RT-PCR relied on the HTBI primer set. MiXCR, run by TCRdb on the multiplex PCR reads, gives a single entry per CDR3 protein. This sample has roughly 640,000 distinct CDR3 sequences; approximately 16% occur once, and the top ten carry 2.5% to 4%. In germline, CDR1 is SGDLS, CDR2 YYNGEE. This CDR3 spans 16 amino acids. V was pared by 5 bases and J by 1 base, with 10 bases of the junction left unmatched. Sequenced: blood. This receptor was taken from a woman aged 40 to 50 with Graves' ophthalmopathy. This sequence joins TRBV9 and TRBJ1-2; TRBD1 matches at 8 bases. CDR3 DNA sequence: TGTGCCAGCAGTGATCGGGGGACAGGAGTTAACTATGGCTACACCTTC. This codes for CASSDRGTGVNYGYTF.